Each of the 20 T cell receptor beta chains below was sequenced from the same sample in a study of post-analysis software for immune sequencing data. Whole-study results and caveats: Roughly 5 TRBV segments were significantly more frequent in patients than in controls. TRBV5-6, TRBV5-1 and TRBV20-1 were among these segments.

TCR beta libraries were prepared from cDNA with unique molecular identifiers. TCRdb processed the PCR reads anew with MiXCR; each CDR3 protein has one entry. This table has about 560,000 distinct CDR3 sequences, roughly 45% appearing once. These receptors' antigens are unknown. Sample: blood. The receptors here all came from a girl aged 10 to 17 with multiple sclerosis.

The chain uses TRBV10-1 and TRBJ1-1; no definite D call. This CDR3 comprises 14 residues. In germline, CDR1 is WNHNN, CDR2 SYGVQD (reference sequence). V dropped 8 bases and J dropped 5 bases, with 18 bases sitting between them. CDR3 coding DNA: TGCGCCAGCGGTCCATCAGAGAAGGAGACTGAAGCTTTCTTT. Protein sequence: CASGPSEKETEAFF.

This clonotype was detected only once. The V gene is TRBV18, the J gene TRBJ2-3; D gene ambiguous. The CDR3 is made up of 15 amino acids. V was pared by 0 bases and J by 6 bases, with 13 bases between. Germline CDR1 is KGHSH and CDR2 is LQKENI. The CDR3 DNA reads TGTGCCAGCTCACCACCGGGCTCAGCCCCCGATACGCAGTATTTT. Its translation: CASSPPGSAPDTQYF.

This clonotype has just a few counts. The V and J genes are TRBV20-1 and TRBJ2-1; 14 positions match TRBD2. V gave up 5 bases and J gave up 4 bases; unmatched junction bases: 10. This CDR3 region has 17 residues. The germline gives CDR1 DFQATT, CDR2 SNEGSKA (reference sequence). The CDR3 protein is CSASGLAGAREYNEQFF. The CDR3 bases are TGCAGTGCTTCGGGACTAGCGGGAGCAAGGGAATACAATGAGCAGTTCTTC.

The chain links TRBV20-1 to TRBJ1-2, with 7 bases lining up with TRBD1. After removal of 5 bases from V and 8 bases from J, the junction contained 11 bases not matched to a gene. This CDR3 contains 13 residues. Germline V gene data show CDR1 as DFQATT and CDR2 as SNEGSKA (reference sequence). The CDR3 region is CSAGQTGSGGYTF. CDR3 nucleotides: TGCAGTGCTGGCCAGACAGGGTCGGGAGGCTACACCTTC.

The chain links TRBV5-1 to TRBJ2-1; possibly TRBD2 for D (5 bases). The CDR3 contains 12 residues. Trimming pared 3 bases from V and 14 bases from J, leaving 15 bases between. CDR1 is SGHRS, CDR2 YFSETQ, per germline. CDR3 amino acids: CASSSHREDEFF. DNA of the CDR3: TGCGCCAGCAGCTCTCATCGGGAAGATGAGTTCTTC.

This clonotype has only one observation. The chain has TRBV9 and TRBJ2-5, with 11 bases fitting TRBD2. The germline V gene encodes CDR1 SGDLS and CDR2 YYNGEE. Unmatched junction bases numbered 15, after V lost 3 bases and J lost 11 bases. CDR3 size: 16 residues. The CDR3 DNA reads TGTGCCAGCAGCGAAAGGCTAGCGGGGGGAAACAATGAGCAGTACTTC. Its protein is CASSERLAGGNNEQYF.

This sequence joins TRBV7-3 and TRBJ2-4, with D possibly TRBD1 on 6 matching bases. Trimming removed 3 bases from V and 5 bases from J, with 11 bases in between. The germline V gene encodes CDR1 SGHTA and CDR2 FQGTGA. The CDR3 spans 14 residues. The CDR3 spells CASSFGNRENIQYF. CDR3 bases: TGTGCCAGCAGCTTTGGGAACAGGGAAAACATTCAGTACTTC.

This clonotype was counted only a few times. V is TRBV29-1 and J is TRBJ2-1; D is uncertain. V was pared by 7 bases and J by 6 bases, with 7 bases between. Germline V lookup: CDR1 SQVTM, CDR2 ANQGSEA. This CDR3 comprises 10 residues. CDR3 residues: CSAGSNEQFF. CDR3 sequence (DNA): TGCAGCGCTGGGTCCAATGAGCAGTTCTTC.

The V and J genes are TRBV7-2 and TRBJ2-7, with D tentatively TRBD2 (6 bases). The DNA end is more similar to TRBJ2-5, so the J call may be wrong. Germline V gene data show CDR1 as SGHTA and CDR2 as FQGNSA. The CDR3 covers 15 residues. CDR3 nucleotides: TGTGCCAGCAGCCCCCACTGGGCGGGGTTTGAGACCCAGTACTTC. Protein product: CASSPHWAGFETQYF.

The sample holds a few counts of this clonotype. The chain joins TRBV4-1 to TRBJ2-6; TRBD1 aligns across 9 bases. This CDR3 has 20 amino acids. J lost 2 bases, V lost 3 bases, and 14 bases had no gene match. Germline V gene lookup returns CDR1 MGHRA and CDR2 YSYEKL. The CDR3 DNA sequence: TGCGCCAGCAGCCACTCAACCCCGGGACAGGGAAGCCCTGGGGCCAACGTCCTGACTTTC. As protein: CASSHSTPGQGSPGANVLTF.

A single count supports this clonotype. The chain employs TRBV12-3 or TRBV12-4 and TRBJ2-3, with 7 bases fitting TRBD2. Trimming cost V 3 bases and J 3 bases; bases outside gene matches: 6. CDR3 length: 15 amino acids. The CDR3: CASSFGLVRTDTQYF. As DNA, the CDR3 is TGTGCCAGCAGTTTTGGACTAGTAAGGACAGATACGCAGTATTTT.

The CDR3 coding sequence is TGCGCCAGCAGCTTCGACAGGGTGTCCACAGATACGCAGTATTTT. Amino acid sequence: CASSFDRVSTDTQYF. V and J are TRBV5-1 and TRBJ2-3; the match to TRBD1 covers 7 bases. Per the germline V gene, CDR1 is SGHRS and CDR2 is YFSETQ. The ends lost 2 bases at V and 2 bases at J; junction bases unmatched: 5. The CDR3 is 15 residues long.

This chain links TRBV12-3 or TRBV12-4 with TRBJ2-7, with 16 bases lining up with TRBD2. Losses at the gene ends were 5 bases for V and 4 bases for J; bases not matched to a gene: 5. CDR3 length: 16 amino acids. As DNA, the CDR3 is TGTGCCAGCAGTCCCGGGACTAGCGGGAGGGCTTACGAGCAGTACTTC. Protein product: CASSPGTSGRAYEQYF.

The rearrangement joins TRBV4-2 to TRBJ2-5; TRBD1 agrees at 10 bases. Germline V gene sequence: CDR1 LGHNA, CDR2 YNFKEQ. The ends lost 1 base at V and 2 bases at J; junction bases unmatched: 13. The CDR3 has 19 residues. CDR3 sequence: CASSQGNRDRGGLQETQYF. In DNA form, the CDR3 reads TGTGCCAGCAGCCAAGGGAACCGGGACAGGGGAGGTCTTCAAGAGACCCAGTACTTC.

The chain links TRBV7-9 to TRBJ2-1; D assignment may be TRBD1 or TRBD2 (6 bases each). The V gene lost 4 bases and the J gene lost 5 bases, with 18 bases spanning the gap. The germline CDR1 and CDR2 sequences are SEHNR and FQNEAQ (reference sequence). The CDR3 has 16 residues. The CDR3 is CASSSLEGGVNNEQFF. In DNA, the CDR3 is TGTGCCAGCAGCTCCTTAGAGGGGGGCGTGAACAATGAGCAGTTCTTC.

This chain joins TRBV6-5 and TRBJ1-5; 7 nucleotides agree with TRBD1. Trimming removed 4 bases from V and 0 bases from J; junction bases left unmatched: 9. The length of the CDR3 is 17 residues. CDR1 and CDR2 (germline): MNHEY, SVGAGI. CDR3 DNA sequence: TGTGCCAGCAGTTTCCTCCCACAGGGGTATAGCAATCAGCCCCAGCATTTT. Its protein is CASSFLPQGYSNQPQHF.

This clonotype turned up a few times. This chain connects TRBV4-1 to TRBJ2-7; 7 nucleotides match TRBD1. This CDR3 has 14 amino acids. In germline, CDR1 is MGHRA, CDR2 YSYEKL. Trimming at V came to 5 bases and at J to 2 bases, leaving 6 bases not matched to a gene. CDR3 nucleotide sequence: TGCGCCAGCAGCTCATGGGGACAGACCTACGAGCAGTACTTC. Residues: CASSSWGQTYEQYF.

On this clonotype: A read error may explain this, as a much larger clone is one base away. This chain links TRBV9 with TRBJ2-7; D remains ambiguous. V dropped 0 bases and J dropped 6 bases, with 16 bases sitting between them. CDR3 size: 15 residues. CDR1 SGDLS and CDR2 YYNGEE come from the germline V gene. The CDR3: CASSVGAGQWCEQYF. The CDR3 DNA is TGTGCCAGCAGCGTAGGGGCAGGCCAATGGTGCGAGCAGTACTTC.

The CDR3 nucleotides read TGCGCCAGCAGGGTACAGGGGGCGATTACTGAAGCTTTCTTT. It specifies CASRVQGAITEAFF. The chain couples TRBV5-1 to TRBJ1-1; TRBD1 matches at 9 bases. Germline trimming cut 5 bases from V and 5 bases from J; bases unmatched to any gene: 7. CDR3 length equals 14 residues. Germline-derived CDR1 and CDR2 are SGHRS and YFSETQ.

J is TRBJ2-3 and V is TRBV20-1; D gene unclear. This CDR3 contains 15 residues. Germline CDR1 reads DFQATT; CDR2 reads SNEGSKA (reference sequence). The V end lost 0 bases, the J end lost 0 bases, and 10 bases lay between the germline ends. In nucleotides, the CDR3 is TGCAGTGCTAGAGACTCCAGTCGTAGCACAGATACGCAGTATTTT. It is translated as CSARDSSRSTDTQYF.